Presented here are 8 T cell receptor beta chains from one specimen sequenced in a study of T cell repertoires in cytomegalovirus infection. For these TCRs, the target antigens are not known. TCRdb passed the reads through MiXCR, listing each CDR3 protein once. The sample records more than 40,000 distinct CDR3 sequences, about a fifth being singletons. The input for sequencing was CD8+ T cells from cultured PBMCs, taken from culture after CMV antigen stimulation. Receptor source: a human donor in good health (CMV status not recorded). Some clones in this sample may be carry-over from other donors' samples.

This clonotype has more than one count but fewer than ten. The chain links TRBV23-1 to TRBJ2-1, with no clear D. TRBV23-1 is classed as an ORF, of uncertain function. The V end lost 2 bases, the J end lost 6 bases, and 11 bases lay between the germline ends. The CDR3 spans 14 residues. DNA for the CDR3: TGCGCCAGCAGTCAACCTCAATGCGGCAATGAGCAGTTCTTC. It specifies CASSQPQCGNEQFF.

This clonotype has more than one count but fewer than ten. This CDR3 is CSARGFFGGSGNTIYF. CDR3 DNA: TGCAGTGCTAGAGGGTTCTTTGGGGGATCCGGAAACACCATATATTTT. The chain links TRBV20-1 to TRBJ1-3; a possible D gene is TRBD1 (5 bases). Per the germline V gene, CDR1 is DFQATT and CDR2 is SNEGSKA (reference sequence). This CDR3 is 16 amino acids long. V was cut by 1 base and J by 4 bases, with 17 bases left in between.

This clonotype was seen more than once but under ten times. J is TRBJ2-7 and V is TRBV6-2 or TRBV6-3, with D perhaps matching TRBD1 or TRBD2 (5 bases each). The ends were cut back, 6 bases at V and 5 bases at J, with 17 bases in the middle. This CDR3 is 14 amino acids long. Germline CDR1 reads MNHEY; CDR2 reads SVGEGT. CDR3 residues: CASSPQFEGHEQYF. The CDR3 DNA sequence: TGTGCCAGCAGCCCACAGTTCGAGGGGCACGAGCAGTACTTC.

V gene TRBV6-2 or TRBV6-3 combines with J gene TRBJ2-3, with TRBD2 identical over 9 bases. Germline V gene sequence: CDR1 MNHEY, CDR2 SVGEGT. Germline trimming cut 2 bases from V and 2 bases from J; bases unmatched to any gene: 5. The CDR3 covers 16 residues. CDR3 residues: CASSYGGRAPTDTQYF. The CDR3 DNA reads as TGTGCCAGCAGTTACGGCGGGAGGGCCCCCACAGATACGCAGTATTTT.

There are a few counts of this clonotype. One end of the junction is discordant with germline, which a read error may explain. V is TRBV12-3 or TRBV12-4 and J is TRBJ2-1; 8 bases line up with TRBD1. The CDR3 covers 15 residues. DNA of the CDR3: TGTGCCAGCAGTTTGGACAGGGCAGCCTACAGTGAGCAGTTCTTC. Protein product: CASSLDRAAYSEQFF.

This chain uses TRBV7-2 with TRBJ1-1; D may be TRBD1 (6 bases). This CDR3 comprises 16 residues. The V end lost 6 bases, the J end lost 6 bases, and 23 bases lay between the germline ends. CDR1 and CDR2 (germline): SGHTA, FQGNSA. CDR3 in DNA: TGTGCCAGCAGTTACACAGGGCGGACGAGTGGGGCTGAAGCTTTCTTT. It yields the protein CASSYTGRTSGAEAFF.

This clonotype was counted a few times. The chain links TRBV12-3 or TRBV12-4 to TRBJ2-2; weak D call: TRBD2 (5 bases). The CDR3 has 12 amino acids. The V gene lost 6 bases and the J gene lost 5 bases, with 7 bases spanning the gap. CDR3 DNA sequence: TGTGCCAGCAGGCCGGGAACCGGGGAGCTGTTTTTT. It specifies CASRPGTGELFF.

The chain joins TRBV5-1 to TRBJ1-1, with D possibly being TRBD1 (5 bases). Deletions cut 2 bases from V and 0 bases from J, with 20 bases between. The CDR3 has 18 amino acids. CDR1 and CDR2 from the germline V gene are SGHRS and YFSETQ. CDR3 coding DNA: TGCGCCAGCAGCTTCTCCGCAGGGTCAGGGTCACTGAACACTGAAGCTTTCTTT. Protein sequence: CASSFSAGSGSLNTEAFF. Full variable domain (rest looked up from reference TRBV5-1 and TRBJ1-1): KAGVTQTPRYLIKTRGQQVTLSCSPISGHRSVSWYQQTPGQGLQFLFEYFSETQRNKGNFPGRFSGRQFSNSRSEMNVSTLELGDSALYLCASSFSAGSGSLNTEAFFGQGTRLTVV.